This record concerns one T cell receptor (beta chain) sequence. In the source study's methods: Scientists estimated how many nucleated cells there were by amplifying reference gene primers. Sequenced by immunoSEQ multiplex PCR; TCRdb stores in-frame clones only, minus some. That table is the source of V, J and clone size, and D and trimming were worked out from the DNA. The data contain some 150,000 clones, around nine tenths of them singletons. V gave up 3 bases and J gave up 7 bases; unmatched junction bases: 12. The CDR3 totals 15 residues. The germline gives CDR1 MNHEY, CDR2 SMNVEV (reference sequence). This sample was taken from a study of blood T cell repertoires in COVID-19. Study information: COVID-19 samples collected from the United States, Italy and Spain covered acute and convalescent phases. T cells, B-cell-depleted T cells, or PBMCs provided the cDNA or gDNA that served as material.

This receptor was obtained from a man aged 45 to 65 with active or convalescent COVID-19. The material sequenced was peripheral blood. V and J are TRBV27 and TRBJ2-7, with 7 bases lining up with TRBD1. The CDR3 is CASSFGTEIRGEQYF. The CDR3 DNA reads TGTGCCAGCAGTTTCGGGACAGAGATAAGGGGGGAGCAGTACTTC.